A selection of T cell receptor beta chains follows, all from one sample in a study of shared clonotypes between healthy human individuals. TCRdb's table, derived via immunoSEQ multiplex PCR, lists solely in-frame clones and lacks some. This sample has around 1.6 million clones, with 98% found just once. Input material: naive CD4+ T cells sorted from blood. The receptors were gathered from a man aged 25-40 years in good health. CDR3s include the opening cysteine and the closing phenylalanine or tryptophan. Fields, in order: clone size, J gene, V gene, D gene, CDR3 protein, CDR3 DNA. The D gene is left open where the match is weak. Size is omitted from some rows. Given values are once, few, many or a class for expanded clones.

>NA|TRBJ2-5|TRBV5-1|TRBD2
CASSQATSGKETQYF
TGCGCCAGCAGCCAAGCGACTAGCGGAAAAGAGACCCAGTACTTC
>NA|TRBJ2-7|TRBV5-4|TRBD1
CASSLLGQGYEQYF
TGTGCCAGCAGCTTGTTGGGACAGGGTTACGAGCAGTACTTC
>NA|TRBJ2-1|TRBV11-2|TRBD2
CASSLASGYNEQFF
TGTGCCAGCAGCTTGGCTAGCGGGTACAATGAGCAGTTCTTC
>once|TRBJ1-1|TRBV19|NA
CASRGGLPEAFF
TGTGCCAGTAGGGGGGGGTTGCCTGAAGCTTTCTTT
>NA|TRBJ2-7|TRBV2|TRBD2
CASSGLAGGSSYEQYF
TGTGCCAGCAGTGGACTAGCGGGAGGAAGCTCCTACGAGCAGTACTTC
>NA|TRBJ2-1|TRBV10-3|TRBD2
CAIGSGRAGEQFF
TGTGCCATCGGTAGCGGGAGGGCGGGTGAGCAGTTCTTC
>NA|TRBJ2-7|TRBV2|NA
CASGEETQYF
TGTGCCAGCGGCGAGGAGACGCAGTACTTC
>NA|TRBJ1-2|TRBV18|NA
CASSPDNSGYTF
TGTGCCAGCTCACCAGACAACTCTGGCTACACCTTC
>NA|TRBJ2-7|TRBV18|NA
CASSPLQTSRYEQYF
TGTGCCAGCTCACCACTGCAGACCTCAAGATACGAGCAGTACTTC
>once|TRBJ2-7|TRBV5-5|TRBD1
CASSLGTVTYEQYF
TGTGCCAGCAGCTTAGGGACAGTCACCTACGAGCAGTACTTC
>NA|TRBJ2-2|TRBV9|NA
CASSAQEAAMNTGELFF
TGTGCCAGCAGCGCCCAGGAGGCAGCTATGAACACCGGGGAGCTGTTTTTT
>NA|TRBJ2-1|TRBV28|TRBD2
CASSSPLAGGPSSYNEQFF
TGTGCCAGCAGTTCCCCCCTAGCGGGAGGACCGAGCTCCTACAATGAGCAGTTCTTC
>NA|TRBJ1-5|TRBV10-3|NA
CAINEAGQPQHF
TGTGCCATCAACGAGGCAGGTCAGCCCCAGCATTTT
>NA|TRBJ2-2|TRBV2|NA
CASRPAGHAGELFF
TGTGCCAGCAGGCCCGCCGGACACGCGGGGGAGCTGTTTTTT
>NA|TRBJ2-7|TRBV11-2|NA
CASSLIQGHSYEQYF
TGTGCCAGCAGCTTAATTCAAGGGCACTCCTACGAGCAGTACTTC
>NA|TRBJ1-3|TRBV28|NA
CASRLNWSGNTIYF
TGTGCCAGCAGACTAAACTGGTCTGGAAACACCATATATTTT
>NA|TRBJ2-5|TRBV6-5|TRBD1
CASSVQTGNEETQYF
TGTGCCAGCAGCGTACAGACAGGGAATGAAGAGACCCAGTACTTC
>NA|TRBJ2-7|TRBV7-8|TRBD2
CAGTRTEREGPYEQYF
TGTGCCGGGACTAGGACAGAGCGGGAGGGCCCCTACGAGCAGTACTTC
>NA|TRBJ2-7|TRBV5-4|TRBD2
CASSLGGVAGESEQYF
TGTGCCAGCAGCTTGGGGGGCGTAGCGGGAGAAAGCGAGCAGTACTTC
>NA|TRBJ2-1|TRBV5-7|NA
CASSLVRARINEQFF
TGTGCCAGCAGCTTGGTCCGTGCCCGGATTAATGAGCAGTTCTTC
>NA|TRBJ1-1|TRBV9|NA
CASSSIGGSNTEAFF
TGTGCCAGCAGCTCAATAGGGGGGTCGAACACTGAAGCTTTCTTT
>NA|TRBJ2-2|TRBV9|TRBD1
CASSVDPRGQGNTGELFF
TGTGCCAGCAGCGTAGATCCCCGGGGACAGGGCAACACCGGGGAGCTGTTTTTT
>NA|TRBJ1-3|TRBV5-1|TRBD1
CASSSDRFNSGNTIYF
TGCGCCAGCAGCTCGGACAGGTTCAACTCTGGAAACACCATATATTTT
>NA|TRBJ1-1|TRBV30|NA
CAWSVGVNTEAFF
TGTGCCTGGAGTGTTGGTGTGAACACTGAAGCTTTCTTT
>NA|TRBJ2-1|TRBV4-1|NA
CASSPFGLVFNEQFF
TGCGCCAGCAGCCCGTTCGGCCTAGTATTCAATGAGCAGTTCTTC
>NA|TRBJ2-7|TRBV18|NA
CASSPPTSGDRAYEQYF
TGTGCCAGCTCACCACCAACTAGCGGAGACAGGGCCTACGAGCAGTACTTC
>NA|TRBJ1-1|TRBV5-1|NA
CASSLVGVQGTEAFF
TGCGCCAGCAGCTTGGTCGGGGTCCAGGGCACTGAAGCTTTCTTT
>NA|TRBJ1-1|TRBV5-1|NA
CASSLDVWGDTEAFF
TGCGCCAGCAGCTTGGACGTTTGGGGGGACACTGAAGCTTTCTTT
>NA|TRBJ1-2|TRBV6-1|NA
CASSEEGLDGYTF
TGTGCCAGCAGTGAAGAGGGATTAGATGGCTACACCTTC
>NA|TRBJ2-1|TRBV11-2|TRBD2
CASSLGTSAYNEQFF
TGTGCCAGCAGCTTAGGGACTAGCGCGTACAATGAGCAGTTCTTC
>NA|TRBJ1-1|TRBV6-1|NA
CASSEDQGWTEAFF
TGTGCCAGCAGTGAAGATCAAGGATGGACTGAAGCTTTCTTT
>NA|TRBJ2-1|TRBV5-5|TRBD1
CASRQSRTGAGLYNEQFF
TGTGCCAGCAGGCAGAGTAGGACAGGGGCCGGGCTCTACAATGAGCAGTTCTTC
>NA|TRBJ1-1|TRBV7-9|NA
CASSLLVQNTEAFF
TGTGCCAGCAGCTTATTGGTGCAGAACACTGAAGCTTTCTTT
>NA|TRBJ2-5|TRBV28|NA
CASRPRGRQETQYF
TGTGCCAGCAGACCGCGGGGGCGACAAGAGACCCAGTACTTC
>NA|TRBJ2-5|TRBV6-6|NA
CASRNEYKETQYF
TGTGCCAGCAGGAATGAATACAAGGAGACCCAGTACTTC
>NA|TRBJ1-2|TRBV28|NA
CASSLVQRSYGYTF
TGTGCCAGCAGCCTCGTACAAAGGTCCTATGGCTACACCTTC
>NA|TRBJ2-3|TRBV27|TRBD2
CASSLLAGEDTQYF
TGTGCCAGCAGTTTATTGGCGGGAGAAGATACGCAGTATTTT
>NA|TRBJ2-4|TRBV2|TRBD2
CASSEGLAGGSGAKNIQYF
TGTGCCAGCAGTGAAGGGCTAGCGGGAGGAAGCGGAGCCAAAAACATTCAGTACTTC
>NA|TRBJ1-2|TRBV15|NA
CATSRDRGNYGYTF
TGTGCCACCAGCAGAGATAGGGGGAACTATGGCTACACCTTC
>NA|TRBJ2-3|TRBV27|NA
CASSFPASGTDTQYF
TGTGCCAGCAGTTTTCCGGCTAGCGGCACAGATACGCAGTATTTT
>NA|TRBJ1-2|TRBV2|NA
CASSATQPGSGYTF
TGTGCCAGCAGTGCGACACAGCCCGGTAGCGGCTACACCTTC
>once|TRBJ2-5|TRBV11-2|NA
CASSLFTRFWETQYF
TGTGCCAGCAGCTTATTTACGAGGTTTTGGGAGACCCAGTACTTC
>NA|TRBJ2-5|TRBV11-2|NA
CASSLYGRETQYF
TGTGCCAGCAGCTTGTACGGAAGGGAGACCCAGTACTTC
>NA|TRBJ2-5|TRBV7-9|NA
CASSYYTGETQYF
TGTGCCAGCAGCTATTATACAGGGGAGACCCAGTACTTC
>NA|TRBJ1-3|TRBV4-1|NA
CASSHSQGSSGNTIYF
TGCGCCAGCAGCCATAGCCAGGGTAGCTCTGGAAACACCATATATTTT
>NA|TRBJ2-5|TRBV7-2|TRBD2
CASSLESGGGKWGQYF
TGTGCCAGCAGCTTAGAATCGGGAGGGGGAAAGTGGGGCCAGTACTTC
>NA|TRBJ2-3|TRBV15|NA
CATSRDWAADTQYF
TGTGCCACCAGCAGAGATTGGGCCGCAGATACGCAGTATTTT
>NA|TRBJ2-3|TRBV7-3|TRBD1
CASSPPPSTGGTDTQYF
TGTGCCAGCAGCCCACCACCTTCGACAGGGGGAACAGATACGCAGTATTTT
>NA|TRBJ2-7|TRBV19|NA
CASSPGNSYEQYF
TGTGCCAGTAGCCCCGGTAACTCCTACGAGCAGTACTTC
>NA|TRBJ1-2|TRBV7-2|NA
CASSLVGSGADVYTF
TGTGCCAGCAGCTTAGTAGGATCAGGGGCAGATGTCTACACCTTC
>once|TRBJ1-2|TRBV5-6|TRBD1
CASSLPGQGGYTF
TGTGCCAGCAGCCTCCCGGGACAGGGAGGCTACACCTTC
>NA|TRBJ2-2|TRBV30|NA
CAWSVGVGELFF
TGTGCCTGGAGTGTAGGTGTCGGGGAGCTGTTTTTT
>NA|TRBJ2-1|TRBV15|TRBD2
CATKKLAGGGDEQFF
TGTGCCACCAAAAAACTAGCGGGAGGAGGGGATGAGCAGTTCTTC
>NA|TRBJ2-1|TRBV5-1|TRBD2
CASSARLARGGDEQFF
TGCGCCAGCAGCGCCCGCCTAGCTAGGGGAGGGGATGAGCAGTTCTTC
>NA|TRBJ2-1|TRBV11-2|NA
CASSLSNEQFF
TGTGCCAGCAGCTTGTCTAATGAGCAGTTCTTC
>NA|TRBJ2-2|TRBV5-5|NA
CASSLARGELFF
TGTGCCAGCAGCTTGGCTCGCGGGGAGCTGTTTTTT
>NA|TRBJ2-5|TRBV28|NA
CASSLVLPRGQETQYF
TGTGCCAGCAGTTTAGTATTGCCGAGAGGCCAAGAGACCCAGTACTTC
>NA|TRBJ2-7|TRBV4-1|TRBD2
CASSQDGTSLREQYF
TGCGCCAGCAGCCAAGATGGGACTAGCCTGAGGGAGCAGTACTTC